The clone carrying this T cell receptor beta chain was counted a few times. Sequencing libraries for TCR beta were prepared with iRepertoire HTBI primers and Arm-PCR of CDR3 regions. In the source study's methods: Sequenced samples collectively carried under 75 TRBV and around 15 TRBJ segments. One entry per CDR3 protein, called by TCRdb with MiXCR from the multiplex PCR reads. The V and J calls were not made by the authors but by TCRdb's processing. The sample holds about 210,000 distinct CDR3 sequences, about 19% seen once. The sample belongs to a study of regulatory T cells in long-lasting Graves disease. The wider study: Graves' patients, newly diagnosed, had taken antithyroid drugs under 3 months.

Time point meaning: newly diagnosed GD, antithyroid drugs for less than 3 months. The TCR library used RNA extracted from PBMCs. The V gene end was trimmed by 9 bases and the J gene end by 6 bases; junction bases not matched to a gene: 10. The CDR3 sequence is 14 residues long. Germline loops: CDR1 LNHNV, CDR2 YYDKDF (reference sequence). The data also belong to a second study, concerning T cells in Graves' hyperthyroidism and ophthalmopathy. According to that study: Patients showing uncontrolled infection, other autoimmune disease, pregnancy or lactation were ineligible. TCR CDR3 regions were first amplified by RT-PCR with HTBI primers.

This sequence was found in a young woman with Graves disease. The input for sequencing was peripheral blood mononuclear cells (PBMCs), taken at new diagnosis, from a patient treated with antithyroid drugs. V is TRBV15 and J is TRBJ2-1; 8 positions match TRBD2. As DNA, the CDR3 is TGTGCCACTAAAGCGGGAGCACGAGTCAATGAGCAGTTCTTC. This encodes CATKAGARVNEQFF. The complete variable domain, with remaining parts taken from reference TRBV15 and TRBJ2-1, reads DAMVIQNPRYQVTQFGKPVTLSCSQTLNHNVMYWYQQKSSQAPKLLFHYYDKDFNNEADTPDNFQSRRPNTSFCFLDIRSPGLGDTAMYLCATKAGARVNEQFFGPGTRLTVL.